What follows are 26 T cell receptor beta chains derived from one specimen sequenced in a study of T-cell memory formation after mild COVID-19. Each CDR3 protein is one row after TCRdb ran MiXCR on the 5' RACE reads. The sample lists 380,000 or so distinct CDR3 sequences, roughly 13% occurring once. Material: PBMCs or a T cell subset sorted from them (not recorded which). Receptor source: a man younger than 35 who had mild COVID-19 (a few samples of this study predate the infection). Cell type and time point are not known.

The rearrangement uses TRBV5-4 and TRBJ1-1; 9 nucleotides agree with TRBD1. The CDR3 sequence is 15 residues long. CDR1 is SGHNT, CDR2 YYREEE, per germline (reference sequence). The V gene end was trimmed by 4 bases and the J gene end by 2 bases; junction bases not matched to a gene: 6. The CDR3 loop is CASSEGTGRNTEAFF. The CDR3 coding sequence is TGTGCCAGCAGCGAGGGGACAGGGAGAAACACTGAAGCTTTCTTT.

V is TRBV9 and J is TRBJ2-7, with D perhaps matching TRBD1 or TRBD2 (5 bases each). This CDR3 spans 14 amino acids. The germline V gene encodes CDR1 SGDLS and CDR2 YYNGEE. V was clipped by 0 bases and J by 3 bases, with 10 bases between them. The CDR3, as DNA: TGTGCCAGCAGCGTAGCCGGGACGGACTACGAGCAGTACTTC. Translation: CASSVAGTDYEQYF.

This clonotype was observed a few times. V is TRBV7-2 and J is TRBJ2-5; D remains unclear. This CDR3 has 17 amino acids. The V end lost 2 bases, the J end lost 2 bases, and 18 bases lay between the germline ends. Germline CDR1 and CDR2: SGHTA and FQGNSA. The CDR3 DNA follows: TGTGCCAGCAGCTTAATTTACGTTGCGGAGAAACAAGAGACCCAGTACTTC. It translates to CASSLIYVAEKQETQYF.

There are a few counts of this clonotype. The chain has TRBV4-3 and TRBJ2-2; the D gene is possibly TRBD1 (5 bases). The ends were cut back, 4 bases at V and 4 bases at J, with 10 bases in the middle. This CDR3 is 14 amino acids long. Germline V CDR1 and CDR2: LGHNA, YSLEER. The CDR3 sequence is CASSPRDITGELFF. Here the CDR3 DNA reads TGCGCCAGCAGCCCCAGGGATATCACCGGGGAGCTGTTTTTT.

This clonotype occurred many times. The chain employs TRBV5-5 and TRBJ2-2; D perhaps matches TRBD1 (6 bases). Germline CDR1 reads SGHKS; CDR2 reads YYEKEE (reference sequence). CDR3 length: 14 residues. V dropped 6 bases and J dropped 0 bases, with 9 bases sitting between them. CDR3 residues: CASTRTANTGELFF. CDR3 nucleotides: TGTGCCAGCACGAGGACAGCGAACACCGGGGAGCTGTTTTTT.

This clonotype was picked up many times. The V gene is TRBV11-2, the J gene TRBJ2-6; tentatively, D is TRBD1 (5 bases). Germline V gives CDR1 SGHAT, CDR2 FQNNGV. The CDR3 runs to 15 residues. The germline V and J ends were trimmed by 2 bases and 4 bases, with 9 bases remaining between them. The CDR3 loop is CASSLSGAGANVLTF. The CDR3 DNA reads as TGTGCCAGCAGCTTATCTGGGGCAGGGGCCAACGTCCTGACTTTC.

The rearrangement links TRBV27 to TRBJ1-2; unclear D gene. Trimming stripped 3 bases from V and 7 bases from J, with 12 bases between. This CDR3 is built from 13 residues. Germline V gives CDR1 MNHEY, CDR2 SMNVEV (reference sequence). CDR3 region: CASSFWGESGYTF. CDR3 sequence (DNA): TGTGCCAGCAGTTTCTGGGGAGAGTCTGGCTACACCTTC.

V and J are TRBV18 and TRBJ1-5, with D unresolved. Germline V CDR1 and CDR2: KGHSH, LQKENI. The CDR3 length is 14 residues. The V end lost 6 bases, the J end lost 5 bases, and 14 bases lay between the germline ends. The CDR3 protein is CASSQMGGDQPQHF. CDR3 DNA: TGTGCCAGCTCCCAAATGGGCGGAGATCAGCCCCAGCATTTT.

This chain links TRBV24-1 with TRBJ1-1; D call uncertain. This CDR3 spans 12 amino acids. Germline values: CDR1 KGHDR, CDR2 SFDVKD. Trimming removed 3 bases at V and 5 bases at J, with 6 bases between. CDR3 nucleotide sequence: TGTGCCACCAGTGATCAAGTAACTGAAGCTTTCTTT. It translates to CATSDQVTEAFF.

There are a few counts of this clonotype. The chain combines TRBV6-4 with TRBJ1-5; D not resolved. CDR1 and CDR2 (germline): MRHNA, SNTAGT. V was pared by 3 bases and J by 4 bases, with 7 bases between. The CDR3 sequence is 13 residues long. The CDR3 here is CASSEGRNQPQHF. The DNA of the CDR3 is TGTGCCAGCAGTGAGGGCAGGAATCAGCCCCAGCATTTT.

This clonotype was found a few times. The chain recombines TRBV6-1 with TRBJ1-1; D not resolved. This CDR3 is built from 14 residues. Germline V gives CDR1 MNHNS, CDR2 SASEGT. The V gene lost 7 bases and the J gene lost 0 bases, with 12 bases spanning the gap. CDR3 residues: CASTLARLNTEAFF. As DNA, the CDR3 is TGTGCCAGCACCCTGGCGCGGTTGAACACTGAAGCTTTCTTT.

A few counts support this clonotype. V gene TRBV28 combines with J gene TRBJ2-7, with D possibly matching TRBD2 (5 bases). The CDR3 totals 14 residues. V was shortened by 4 bases and J by 0 bases, with 10 bases between the two germline ends. Germline values: CDR1 MDHEN, CDR2 SYDVKM. Written as DNA, the CDR3 is TGTGCCAGCAGTTCGCTGGGGAGCTCCTACGAGCAGTACGTC. Encoded protein: CASSSLGSSYEQYV.

This clonotype was seen at least ten times. The gene calls are TRBV25-1 and TRBJ2-7; perhaps TRBD1 as D (5 bases). V dropped 8 bases and J dropped 4 bases, with 9 bases sitting between them. Per germline, CDR1 MGHDK and CDR2 SYGVNS. The CDR3 sequence is 11 residues long. CDR3 coding DNA: TGTGCCAGCTTAGGGGCTTACGAGCAGTACTTC. Translation gives CASLGAYEQYF.

This clonotype was observed a few times. The chain employs TRBV7-2 and TRBJ2-2; TRBD1 is a possible D gene (5 bases). This CDR3 has 15 residues. The germline V gene has CDR1 SGHTA and CDR2 FQGNSA. Trimming took 5 bases from V and 4 from J, leaving 14 bases between them. The DNA of the CDR3 is TGTGCCAGCAGCATCCGAGCAGGGTTCACCGGGGAGCTGTTTTTT. Residues: CASSIRAGFTGELFF.

This clonotype was seen a handful of times. This chain connects TRBV2 to TRBJ2-7; 8 bases are a match to TRBD1. The CDR3 runs to 13 residues. J lost 6 bases, V lost 3 bases, and 4 bases had no gene match. CDR1 and CDR2 from the germline V gene are SNHLY and FYNNEI. The CDR3 nucleotides are TGTGCCAGCAGTGAGGTAACAGGGGGCGAGCAGTACGTC. This encodes CASSEVTGGEQYV.

This clonotype was counted only a few times. CDR3 amino acids: CASSVLSRRSETQYF. CDR3 in DNA: TGTGCCAGCAGTGTTTTGTCGCGACGGTCAGAGACCCAGTACTTC. The chain recombines TRBV11-2 with TRBJ2-5; no definite D call. Trimming removed 6 bases from V and 4 bases from J, with 18 bases in between. The CDR3 spans 15 residues. Germline V gene data show CDR1 as SGHAT and CDR2 as FQNNGV.

There are many counts of this clonotype. CDR3 sequence: CASSSADGYEQYF. CDR3 nucleotides: TGTGCCAGCAGCTCCGCAGACGGTTACGAGCAGTACTTC. This chain connects TRBV7-3 to TRBJ2-7; D remains ambiguous. V lost 4 bases, J lost 4 bases, and 11 bases lay in between. CDR1 and CDR2 from the germline V gene are SGHTA and FQGTGA. The CDR3 is 13 amino acids.

This clonotype was counted many times. J is TRBJ1-6 and V is TRBV7-2, with TRBD1 as a possible D gene (5 bases). The CDR3 sequence is 14 residues long. The V and J ends lost 4 bases and 8 bases respectively, with 12 bases between them. Germline assignment: CDR1 SGHTA and CDR2 FQGNSA. The CDR3 spells CASSWQGAYSPLHF. CDR3 DNA sequence: TGTGCCAGCAGCTGGCAGGGCGCGTATTCACCCCTCCACTTT.

This clonotype came up a few times. The rearrangement uses TRBV7-2 and TRBJ1-5, with unresolved D. Germline-derived CDR1 and CDR2 are SGHTA and FQGNSA. The CDR3 length is 15 residues. V gave up 1 base and J gave up 3 bases, with 10 bases separating them. The CDR3 is CASSLDWASNQPQHF. The CDR3 DNA reads TGTGCCAGCAGCTTAGATTGGGCCTCCAATCAGCCCCAGCATTTT.

V and J are TRBV4-2 and TRBJ2-3, with 8 bases lining up with TRBD2. Per germline, CDR1 LGHNA and CDR2 YNFKEQ. V was pared by 0 bases and J by 5 bases, with 10 bases of the junction left unmatched. CDR3 length: 17 residues. For the CDR3, the DNA is TGTGCCAGCAGCCAAGATCCAGTCCGGCTAGCGGGAGATACGCAGTATTTT. Residues: CASSQDPVRLAGDTQYF.

The chain links TRBV20-1 to TRBJ2-7; 9 bases agree with TRBD1. Germline V lookup: CDR1 DFQATT, CDR2 SNEGSKA (reference sequence). The V and J ends lost 3 bases and 3 bases, in that order; junction bases with no gene match: 3. This CDR3 spans 13 amino acids. The CDR3 DNA follows: TGCAGTGCTAGCCGGGACAGGGACTACGAGCAGTACTTC. It is translated as CSASRDRDYEQYF.

The genes are TRBV27 and TRBJ1-2, with 8 bases identical to TRBD1. CDR3 length: 16 residues. CDR1 and CDR2 (germline): MNHEY, SMNVEV (reference sequence). J lost 0 bases, V lost 3 bases, and 6 bases had no gene match. The CDR3 spells CASSFHNRGANYGYTF. The CDR3 nucleotides read TGTGCCAGCAGTTTCCACAACAGGGGGGCTAACTATGGCTACACCTTC.

This clonotype was picked up a small number of times. The chain combines TRBV18 with TRBJ1-5, with 7 nucleotides matching TRBD1. The germline CDR1 and CDR2 sequences are KGHSH and LQKENI. This CDR3 region has 15 residues. Unmatched junction bases numbered 10, after V lost 6 bases and J lost 5 bases. CDR3 in DNA: TGTGCCAGCTCGCGGGGACAGTCAGGCGATCAGCCCCAGCATTTT. This gives the protein CASSRGQSGDQPQHF.

The CDR3 protein is CASSTGTAAGELFF. In DNA form, the CDR3 reads TGTGCCAGCAGTACAGGGACAGCCGCCGGGGAGCTGTTTTTT. This chain links TRBV12-3 or TRBV12-4 with TRBJ2-2; 7 bases line up with TRBD1. With V trimmed by 5 bases and J by 6 bases, 6 bases remained unmatched. The length of the CDR3 is 14 residues.

In its sample, this clonotype was seen a few times. V usage is TRBV6-1 and J usage is TRBJ2-3; D is unresolved. Trimming took 2 bases from V and 6 from J, leaving 15 bases between them. Germline V lookup: CDR1 MNHNS, CDR2 SASEGT. There are 15 residues in the CDR3. Written as DNA, the CDR3 is TGTGCCAGCAGTGAACGAGGCAGGTCGTATGATACGCAGTATTTT. Its protein is CASSERGRSYDTQYF.

V and J are TRBV9 and TRBJ2-6; D may be TRBD1 (5 bases). V was clipped by 0 bases and J by 0 bases, with 13 bases between them. The CDR3 is 18 residues long. Looked up from germline, CDR1 is SGDLS and CDR2 is YYNGEE. CDR3 DNA sequence: TGTGCCAGCAGCGTAGCTAGTACAGGCAGCTCTGGGGCCAACGTCCTGACTTTC. Translated: CASSVASTGSSGANVLTF.